A single sample gave rise to the 11 T cell receptor beta chains below, sequenced in a study of T cell repertoires in cytomegalovirus infection. These receptors are not linked to any known antigen. TCRdb called the reads again in MiXCR, with one record for every CDR3 protein. This table has hundreds of thousands of distinct CDR3 sequences, approximately 32% appearing once. The sequencing here drew on cultured CD8+ T cells from PBMCs, taken from culture after CMV antigen stimulation. The receptors derive from a human donor in good health (CMV status not recorded). Some clones in this sample may be carry-over from other donors' samples.

The rearrangement uses TRBV4-1 and TRBJ2-1; D ambiguous. This CDR3 is built from 17 residues. The ends were cut back, 0 bases at V and 1 base at J, with 13 bases in the middle. In germline, CDR1 is MGHRA, CDR2 YSYEKL. The CDR3 DNA sequence: TGCGCCAGCAGCCAAGATTCCGGCACGCTTTCCTACAATGAGCAGTTCTTC. Its translation is CASSQDSGTLSYNEQFF.

In its sample, this clonotype was seen many times. In DNA form, the CDR3 reads TGTGCCAGCAGCCTCCGGGACAGGGGGCTACATACGCAGTATTTT. Encoded protein: CASSLRDRGLHTQYF. This sequence joins TRBV7-2 and TRBJ2-3, with 12 bases identical to TRBD1. Germline V lookup: CDR1 SGHTA, CDR2 FQGNSA. J lost 7 bases, V lost 5 bases, and 7 bases had no gene match. CDR3 length: 15 residues.

The rearrangement uses TRBV9 and TRBJ2-3, with 8 bases lining up with TRBD2. Germline V lookup: CDR1 SGDLS, CDR2 YYNGEE. The V and J ends lost 1 base and 4 bases, in that order; junction bases with no gene match: 5. The CDR3 extends over 15 amino acids. CDR3 DNA sequence: TGTGCCAGCAGCGTAAAGGCTAGCGGGTCAGATACGCAGTATTTT. It translates to CASSVKASGSDTQYF.

In this sample, this clonotype turned up a few times. The V and J genes are TRBV7-6 and TRBJ2-7; D uncertain. The CDR3 is made up of 12 amino acids. Germline CDR1 and CDR2: SGHVS and FNYEAQ. Trimming stripped 8 bases from V and 2 bases from J, with 10 bases between. CDR3 bases: TGTGCCAGCGGAATTACCACCTACGAGCAGTACGTC. Translation: CASGITTYEQYV.

This sequence joins TRBV27 and TRBJ2-1, with D tentatively TRBD2 (7 bases). V lost 0 bases, J lost 4 bases, and 13 bases lay in between. The CDR3 covers 16 residues. CDR1 MNHEY and CDR2 SMNVEV come from the germline V gene (reference sequence). The CDR3 loop reads CASSLSPGGLYNEQFF. The CDR3 DNA reads as TGTGCCAGCAGTTTATCGCCCGGGGGGCTTTACAATGAGCAGTTCTTC.

The table lists this clonotype with a few counts. This chain connects TRBV6-2 or TRBV6-3 to TRBJ2-3, with no clear D. The CDR3 totals 15 residues. Per germline, CDR1 MNHEY and CDR2 SVGEGT. V was shortened by 0 bases and J by 2 bases, with 9 bases between the two germline ends. This CDR3 reads CASSYSGYFTDTQYF. The CDR3 coding sequence is TGTGCCAGCAGTTACTCGGGGTATTTCACAGATACGCAGTATTTT.

V gene TRBV6-1 combines with J gene TRBJ2-2; D uncertain. Trimming removed 10 bases at V and 6 bases at J, with 9 bases between. The CDR3 totals 11 residues. The germline V gene has CDR1 MNHNS and CDR2 SASEGT. The CDR3 reads CATARAGELFF. CDR3 coding DNA: TGTGCCACTGCCCGGGCCGGGGAGCTGTTTTTT.

The chain joins TRBV9 to TRBJ1-3; possibly TRBD1 for D (6 bases). This CDR3 region has 17 residues. Germline V CDR1 and CDR2: SGDLS, YYNGEE. Trimming shortened V by 4 bases and J by 2 bases, and 19 bases separated the two germline ends. CDR3 loop: CASSISQTGGTGNTIYF. CDR3 bases: TGTGCCAGCAGCATCTCCCAAACGGGGGGCACTGGAAACACCATATATTTT. Combining the CDR3 with reference TRBV9 and TRBJ1-3 gives the whole variable domain DSGVTQTPKHLITATGQRVTLRCSPRSGDLSVYWYQQSLDQGLQFLIQYYNGEERAKGNILERFSAQQFPDLHSELNLSSLELGDSALYFCASSISQTGGTGNTIYFGEGSWLTVV.

The CDR3 DNA is TGTGCCAGCAGCAAAGGACGGAGCTCCTACAATGAGCAGTTCTTC. It encodes CASSKGRSSYNEQFF. This sequence joins TRBV7-9 and TRBJ2-1; unclear D gene. The germline V and J ends were trimmed by 5 bases and 0 bases, with 11 bases remaining between them. The CDR3 extends over 15 amino acids. CDR1 SEHNR and CDR2 FQNEAQ come from the germline V gene (reference sequence).

The chain joins TRBV6-8 to TRBJ1-1; D may be TRBD1 (5 bases). Trimming left V 0 bases short and J 7 bases short, with 15 bases between. This CDR3 has 15 amino acids. Per germline, CDR1 MNHGY and CDR2 SAAAGT. The CDR3 protein is CASSYSFQGGNEAFF. CDR3 in DNA: TGTGCCAGCAGTTACTCGTTCCAGGGCGGAAATGAAGCTTTCTTT.

The chain recombines TRBV4-1 with TRBJ1-4; D possibly corresponds to TRBD1 (5 bases). CDR3 length: 12 amino acids. V lost 6 bases and J 8 bases, leaving 10 bases between the germline ends. CDR1 is MGHRA, CDR2 YSYEKL, per germline. In DNA form, the CDR3 reads TGCGCCAGCAGAGGGGAGCCGGAAAAACTGTTTTTT. Encoded protein: CASRGEPEKLFF.